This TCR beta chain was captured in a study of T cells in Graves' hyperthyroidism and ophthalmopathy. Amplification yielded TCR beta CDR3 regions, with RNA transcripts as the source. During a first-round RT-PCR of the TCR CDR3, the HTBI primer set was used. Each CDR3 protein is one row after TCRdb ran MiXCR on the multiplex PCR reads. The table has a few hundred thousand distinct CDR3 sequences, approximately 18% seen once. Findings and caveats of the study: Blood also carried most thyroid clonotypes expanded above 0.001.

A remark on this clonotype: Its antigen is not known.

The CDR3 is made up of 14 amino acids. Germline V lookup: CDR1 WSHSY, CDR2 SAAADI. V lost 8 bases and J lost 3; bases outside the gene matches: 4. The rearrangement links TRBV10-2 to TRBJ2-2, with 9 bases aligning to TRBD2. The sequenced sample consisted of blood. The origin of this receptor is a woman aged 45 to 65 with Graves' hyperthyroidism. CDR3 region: CASRGGADTGELFF. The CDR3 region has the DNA TGCGCCAGCCGCGGGGGGGCGGACACCGGGGAGCTGTTTTTT.